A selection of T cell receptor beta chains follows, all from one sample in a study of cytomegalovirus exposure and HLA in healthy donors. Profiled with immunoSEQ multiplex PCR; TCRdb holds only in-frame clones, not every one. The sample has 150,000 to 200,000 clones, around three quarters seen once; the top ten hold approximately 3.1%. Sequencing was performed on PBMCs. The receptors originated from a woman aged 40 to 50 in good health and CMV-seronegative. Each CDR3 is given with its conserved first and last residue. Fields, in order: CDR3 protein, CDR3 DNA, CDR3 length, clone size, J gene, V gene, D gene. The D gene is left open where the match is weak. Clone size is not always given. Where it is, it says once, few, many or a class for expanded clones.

CDR3aa: CASSPGRDTLGQETQYF; CDR3nt: TGCGCCAGCAGCCCGGGCAGGGACACATTGGGACAAGAGACCCAGTACTTC; len: 17; abundance: -; j_gene: TRBJ2-5; v_gene: TRBV5-1; d_gene: -
CDR3aa: CASSDRDYEQYF; CDR3nt: TGTGCCAGCAGTGACAGGGACTACGAGCAGTACTTC; len: 12; abundance: -; j_gene: TRBJ2-7; v_gene: TRBV6-1; d_gene: -
CDR3aa: CASSYEAGATLHF; CDR3nt: TGTGCCAGCAGTTACGAGGCGGGGGCGACCCTCCACTTT; len: 13; abundance: few; j_gene: TRBJ1-6; v_gene: TRBV6-5; d_gene: -
CDR3aa: CASSPGWGRGGRYEQYF; CDR3nt: TGTGCCAGCAGCCCCGGTTGGGGGAGAGGGGGCCGCTACGAGCAGTACTTC; len: 17; abundance: -; j_gene: TRBJ2-7; v_gene: TRBV5-4; d_gene: TRBD1
CDR3aa: CSVIGGLSNEKLFF; CDR3nt: TGCAGCGTTATAGGGGGCTTGAGTAATGAAAAACTGTTTTTT; len: 14; abundance: -; j_gene: TRBJ1-4; v_gene: TRBV29-1; d_gene: TRBD1
CDR3aa: CASSMVFGTEDPYEQYF; CDR3nt: TGTGCCAGTAGTATGGTATTTGGGACAGAAGACCCCTACGAGCAGTACTTC; len: 17; abundance: -; j_gene: TRBJ2-7; v_gene: TRBV19; d_gene: TRBD1
CDR3aa: CVSSGGLGQPPLTMRYTF; CDR3nt: TGTGTCAGCAGCGGCGGCTTAGGACAGCCTCCCTTGACTATGAGGTACACCTTC; len: 18; abundance: -; j_gene: TRBJ1-2; v_gene: TRBV5-6; d_gene: -
CDR3aa: CASSLAAGGTEAFF; CDR3nt: TGCGCCAGCAGCTTGGCGGCAGGGGGCACTGAAGCTTTCTTT; len: 14; abundance: -; j_gene: TRBJ1-1; v_gene: TRBV5-1; d_gene: TRBD1
CDR3aa: CASSLVEGGREQYF; CDR3nt: TGTGCCAGCAGCTTAGTTGAGGGGGGGCGGGAGCAGTACTTC; len: 14; abundance: -; j_gene: TRBJ2-7; v_gene: TRBV11-2; d_gene: -
CDR3aa: CATSRAGQGRDTGELFF; CDR3nt: TGTGCCACCAGCAGAGCAGGACAGGGAAGGGACACCGGGGAGCTGTTTTTT; len: 17; abundance: -; j_gene: TRBJ2-2; v_gene: TRBV15; d_gene: TRBD1
CDR3aa: CASSQAGQGNTEAFF; CDR3nt: TGCGCCAGCAGCCAAGCCGGACAGGGTAATACTGAAGCTTTCTTT; len: 15; abundance: -; j_gene: TRBJ1-1; v_gene: TRBV4-1; d_gene: TRBD1
CDR3aa: CASSLDPGVANYGYTF; CDR3nt: TGTGCCAGCAGCTTGGACCCGGGGGTGGCTAACTATGGCTACACCTTC; len: 16; abundance: -; j_gene: TRBJ1-2; v_gene: TRBV5-6; d_gene: -
CDR3aa: CASKGGPGQGHQPQHF; CDR3nt: TGTGCCAGCAAAGGAGGGCCGGGACAGGGTCATCAGCCCCAGCATTTT; len: 16; abundance: -; j_gene: TRBJ1-5; v_gene: TRBV27; d_gene: TRBD1
CDR3aa: CASSLAAVSRAFF; CDR3nt: TGTGCCAGCAGTTTAGCCGCCGTTAGCCGAGCTTTCTTT; len: 13; abundance: few; j_gene: TRBJ1-1; v_gene: TRBV28; d_gene: -
CDR3aa: CASSQGQGTYNEQFF; CDR3nt: TGTGCCAGCAGCCAAGGACAGGGGACCTACAATGAGCAGTTCTTC; len: 15; abundance: -; j_gene: TRBJ2-1; v_gene: TRBV4-2; d_gene: TRBD1
CDR3aa: CASSTYRGGNTIYF; CDR3nt: TGTGCCAGTAGTACTTACAGGGGAGGAAACACCATATATTTT; len: 14; abundance: few; j_gene: TRBJ1-3; v_gene: TRBV19; d_gene: TRBD1
CDR3aa: CASSVEAGGHTEAFF; CDR3nt: TGTGCCAGCAGCGTAGAGGCGGGGGGCCACACTGAAGCTTTCTTT; len: 15; abundance: -; j_gene: TRBJ1-1; v_gene: TRBV9; d_gene: -
CDR3aa: CASSDKSGGADEQFF; CDR3nt: TGTGCCAGCAGTGACAAGAGCGGGGGGGCCGATGAGCAGTTCTTC; len: 15; abundance: -; j_gene: TRBJ2-1; v_gene: TRBV6-4; d_gene: TRBD2
CDR3aa: CASSWGTRTLYNEQFF; CDR3nt: TGTGCCAGCAGTTGGGGTACTAGGACCCTCTACAATGAGCAGTTCTTC; len: 16; abundance: -; j_gene: TRBJ2-1; v_gene: TRBV28; d_gene: -
CDR3aa: CASSEPGNNEQFF; CDR3nt: TGTGCCAGCAGTGAACCAGGAAACAATGAGCAGTTCTTC; len: 13; abundance: few; j_gene: TRBJ2-1; v_gene: TRBV2; d_gene: -
CDR3aa: CASSHPRGVQVHEQYF; CDR3nt: TGTGCCAGCAGCCATCCGCGGGGCGTCCAGGTCCACGAGCAGTACTTC; len: 16; abundance: -; j_gene: TRBJ2-7; v_gene: TRBV14; d_gene: -
CDR3aa: CASSGDRVDTEAFF; CDR3nt: TGTGCCAGCAGTGGGGACAGGGTTGATACTGAAGCTTTCTTT; len: 14; abundance: -; j_gene: TRBJ1-1; v_gene: TRBV6-5; d_gene: TRBD1
CDR3aa: CASSERRDSGGYTF; CDR3nt: TGTGCCAGCAGTGAACGTAGGGACAGCGGTGGCTACACCTTC; len: 14; abundance: -; j_gene: TRBJ1-2; v_gene: TRBV2; d_gene: TRBD1
CDR3aa: CASSLRPGSTDTQYF; CDR3nt: TGCGCCAGCAGTTTGAGACCAGGCAGCACAGATACGCAGTATTTT; len: 15; abundance: once; j_gene: TRBJ2-3; v_gene: TRBV10-1; d_gene: -
CDR3aa: CAISTRQNEKLFF; CDR3nt: TGTGCCATCAGTACCCGACAGAATGAAAAACTGTTTTTT; len: 13; abundance: once; j_gene: TRBJ1-4; v_gene: TRBV10-3; d_gene: -
CDR3aa: CASSSSTGATYEQYF; CDR3nt: TGTGCCAGCAGTTCCTCGACAGGAGCTACCTACGAGCAGTACTTC; len: 15; abundance: -; j_gene: TRBJ2-7; v_gene: TRBV28; d_gene: -
CDR3aa: CASSAGTGNTEAFF; CDR3nt: TGTGCCAGCAGTGCGGGGACAGGGAACACTGAAGCTTTCTTT; len: 14; abundance: -; j_gene: TRBJ1-1; v_gene: TRBV2; d_gene: TRBD1
CDR3aa: CASRGGYTF; CDR3nt: TGTGCCAGCCGGGGGGGCTACACCTTC; len: 9; abundance: -; j_gene: TRBJ1-2; v_gene: TRBV9; d_gene: -
CDR3aa: CSARREETQYF; CDR3nt: TGCAGTGCTAGGCGGGAAGAGACCCAGTACTTC; len: 11; abundance: -; j_gene: TRBJ2-5; v_gene: TRBV20-1; d_gene: -
CDR3aa: CSSSLDFEKLFF; CDR3nt: TGTTCCAGCAGCTTAGACTTTGAAAAACTGTTTTTT; len: 12; abundance: -; j_gene: TRBJ1-4; v_gene: TRBV7-9; d_gene: -
CDR3aa: CASSFGDNYEQYF; CDR3nt: TGTGCCAGCAGCTTCGGAGATAACTACGAGCAGTACTTC; len: 13; abundance: few; j_gene: TRBJ2-7; v_gene: TRBV5-4; d_gene: -
CDR3aa: CASSQSGTGVSEQYF; CDR3nt: TGCGCCAGCAGCCAATCGGGGACAGGGGTGTCAGAGCAGTACTTC; len: 15; abundance: -; j_gene: TRBJ2-7; v_gene: TRBV4-1; d_gene: TRBD1
CDR3aa: CASSPRTGTNYGYTF; CDR3nt: TGTGCCAGCAGCCCGAGGACAGGCACTAACTATGGCTACACCTTC; len: 15; abundance: -; j_gene: TRBJ1-2; v_gene: TRBV9; d_gene: TRBD1
CDR3aa: CASSMNIGGMVSYGYTF; CDR3nt: TGTGCCAGCAGCATGAATATAGGAGGGATGGTTAGCTATGGCTACACCTTC; len: 17; abundance: few; j_gene: TRBJ1-2; v_gene: TRBV5-6; d_gene: -
CDR3aa: CASGLDPGQGLGEQYF; CDR3nt: TGTGCTAGTGGTTTGGACCCGGGACAGGGGCTGGGCGAGCAGTACTTC; len: 16; abundance: -; j_gene: TRBJ2-7; v_gene: TRBV12-5; d_gene: TRBD1